One sample yielded the 12 T cell receptor beta chains listed below, sequenced in a study of OX40 agonist ivuxolimab in advanced cancers. The protocol used for the library was the immunoSEQ multiplex PCR assay. This immuneACCESS table, as held by TCRdb, lists in-frame sequences with V and J called but not all clones. Of the missing ones, under half trace to an unresolved V gene in checked studies; the others have no known cause. Across this sample there are fewer than 15,000 clones, with less than 90% seen only once. The leading ten clones occupy around 67% of the sample. The input for sequencing was CD4+ or CD8+ T cells sorted from blood, taken in a trial of the OX40 agonist ivuxolimab. The receptor source for this set is an adult with an advanced solid tumor such as melanoma, head and neck, liver or kidney cancer.

The genes are TRBV4-1 and TRBJ1-1, with TRBD1 matching over 7 bases. CDR3 length: 15 residues. V trimming: 0 bases; J trimming: 3 bases; junction bases outside the gene matches: 4. From germline, CDR1 is MGHRA and CDR2 YSYEKL. CDR3 sequence (DNA): TGCGCCAGCAGCCAAGATAGAACAGGGGACACTGAAGCTTTCTTT. This codes for CASSQDRTGDTEAFF.

CDR3 region: CASSSSGGPYEQYF. The CDR3, as DNA: TGCGCCAGCAGCTCGAGCGGGGGGCCCTACGAGCAGTACTTC. The chain recombines TRBV5-1 with TRBJ2-7; 9 positions agree with TRBD2. In germline, CDR1 is SGHRS, CDR2 YFSETQ. The CDR3 loop spans 14 amino acids. J gave up 2 bases and V 3 bases, and 3 bases lay outside the gene matches.

As DNA, the CDR3 is TGTGCCAGCAGTTTAAACGGAGATAACTATGGCTACACCTTC. Translating it yields CASSLNGDNYGYTF. The chain joins TRBV27 to TRBJ1-2; D is ambiguous. This CDR3 comprises 14 residues. V lost 2 bases, J lost 1 base, and 8 bases lay in between. The V gene's germline CDR1 is MNHEY and CDR2 SMNVEV (reference sequence).

This sequence joins TRBV10-3 and TRBJ1-5; tentatively, D is TRBD1 (6 bases). This CDR3 contains 13 residues. The germline V gene encodes CDR1 ENHRY and CDR2 SYGVKD. The V gene lost 4 bases and the J gene lost 4 bases, with 8 bases spanning the gap. This chain's CDR3 is CAISGQGNQPQHF. The CDR3 DNA is TGTGCCATCAGTGGGCAGGGGAATCAGCCCCAGCATTTT.

The J gene is TRBJ1-1, the V gene TRBV20-1; D is possibly TRBD1 (6 bases). CDR3 length: 11 residues. Trimming took 5 bases from V and 8 from J, leaving 12 bases between them. Germline V CDR1 and CDR2: DFQATT, SNEGSKA (reference sequence). The CDR3 DNA reads as TGCAGTGCTCAAGGGGGGACAGAAGCTTTCTTT. It specifies CSAQGGTEAFF.

The chain uses TRBV15 and TRBJ1-5; D is undetermined. V was shortened by 5 bases and J by 1 base, with 15 bases between the two germline ends. CDR1 is LNHNV, CDR2 YYDKDF, per germline (reference sequence). CDR3 length equals 16 residues. The CDR3 DNA follows: TGTGCCACCAGCGGGAACACGGGAGACAGCAATCAGCCCCAGCATTTT. It encodes CATSGNTGDSNQPQHF.

The chain employs TRBV7-3 and TRBJ1-1, with D possibly matching TRBD1 (5 bases). The CDR3 loop spans 16 amino acids. V lost 5 bases and J lost 1, with 17 bases in between. From germline, CDR1 is SGHTA and CDR2 FQGTGA. CDR3 protein: CASSPGALGQNTEAFF. The CDR3 DNA is TGTGCCAGCAGCCCCGGGGCGCTGGGCCAGAACACTGAAGCTTTCTTT. Filled out from reference TRBV7-3 and TRBJ1-1, the complete variable domain reads GAGVSQTPSNKVTEKGKYVELRCDPISGHTALYWYRQSLGQGPEFLIYFQGTGAADDSGLPNDRFFAVRPEGSVSTLKIQRTERGDSAVYLCASSPGALGQNTEAFFGQGTRLTVV.

The chain is built from TRBV4-3 and TRBJ1-2; 9 bases line up with TRBD1. J lost 5 bases, V lost 3 bases, and 1 base had no gene match. CDR1 and CDR2 from the germline V gene are LGHNA and YSLEER. The CDR3 extends over 13 amino acids. The CDR3 sequence: CASSHGTGYGYTF. In nucleotides, the CDR3 is TGCGCCAGCAGCCACGGGACAGGGTATGGCTACACCTTC.

V and J are TRBV2 and TRBJ1-1; D unclear. The germline CDR1 and CDR2 sequences are SNHLY and FYNNEI. V lost 8 bases and J 10 bases, leaving 11 bases between the germline ends. This CDR3 comprises 10 residues. The CDR3 reads CASLPPSAFF. CDR3 sequence (DNA): TGTGCCAGCCTCCCTCCTTCAGCTTTCTTT.

The V gene is TRBV5-6, the J gene TRBJ1-1; the match to TRBD1 covers 7 bases. This CDR3 comprises 15 residues. V lost 5 bases, J lost 5 bases, and 12 bases stayed unmatched. The germline V gene encodes CDR1 SGHDT and CDR2 YYEEEE. CDR3 amino acids: CASREGGRGRTEAFF. In DNA, the CDR3 is TGTGCCAGCAGAGAGGGCGGCAGGGGGAGGACTGAAGCTTTCTTT. The complete variable domain, with remaining parts taken from reference TRBV5-6 and TRBJ1-1, reads DAGVTQSPTHLIKTRGQQVTLRCSPKSGHDTVSWYQQALGQGPQFIFQYYEEEERQRGNFPDRFSGHQFPNYSSELNVNALLLGDSALYLCASREGGRGRTEAFFGQGTRLTVV.

The V and J genes are TRBV15 and TRBJ1-5; D gene ambiguous. The CDR3 is 13 residues long. CDR1 and CDR2 from the germline V gene are LNHNV and YYDKDF (reference sequence). Trimming shortened V by 1 base and J by 5 bases, and 6 bases separated the two germline ends. CDR3 in amino acids: CATSRGHHQPQHF. The CDR3 bases are TGTGCCACCAGCAGAGGGCACCATCAGCCCCAGCATTTT.

The chain couples TRBV27 to TRBJ1-2; D is perhaps TRBD1 (5 bases). Germline assignment: CDR1 MNHEY and CDR2 SMNVEV (reference sequence). V was pared by 8 bases and J by 3 bases, with 13 bases between. The CDR3 contains 13 residues. The CDR3 reads CASRSGGDYGYTF. In nucleotides, the CDR3 is TGTGCCAGCCGTTCGGGGGGGGACTATGGCTACACCTTC.